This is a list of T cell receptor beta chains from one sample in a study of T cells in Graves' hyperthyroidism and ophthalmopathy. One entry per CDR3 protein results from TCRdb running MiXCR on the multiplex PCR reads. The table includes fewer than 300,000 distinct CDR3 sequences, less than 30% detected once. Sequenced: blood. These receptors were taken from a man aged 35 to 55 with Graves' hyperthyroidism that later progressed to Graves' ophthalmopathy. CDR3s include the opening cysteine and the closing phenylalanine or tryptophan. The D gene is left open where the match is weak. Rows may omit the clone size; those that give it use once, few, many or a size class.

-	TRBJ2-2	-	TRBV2	CASMVEQSPGELFF	TGTGCCAGCATGGTTGAGCAGTCCCCCGGGGAGCTGTTTTTT
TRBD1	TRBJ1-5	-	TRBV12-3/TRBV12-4	CASSPATTGDGQPQHF	TGTGCCAGCAGTCCGGCGACAACAGGGGATGGGCAGCCCCAGCATTTT
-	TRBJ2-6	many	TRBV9	CASSVSLLDSGANVLTF	TGTGCCAGCAGCGTTAGCCTACTCGACTCTGGGGCCAACGTCCTGACTTTC
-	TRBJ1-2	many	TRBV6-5	CASSYRTERTNYGYTF	TGTGCCAGCAGTTATCGGACAGAGAGAACTAACTATGGCTACACCTTC
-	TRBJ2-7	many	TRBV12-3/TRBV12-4	CASSLASIGAYEQYF	TGTGCCAGCAGTTTAGCTAGTATTGGGGCATACGAGCAGTACTTC
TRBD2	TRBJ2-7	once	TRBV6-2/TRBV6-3	CASSYSLAGGTYEQYF	TGTGCCAGCAGTTACTCGCTAGCGGGAGGAACCTACGAGCAGTACTTC
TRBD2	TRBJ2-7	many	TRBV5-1	CASSLAGTSGTHEQYF	TGCGCCAGCAGCTTGGCAGGGACTAGCGGGACCCACGAGCAGTACTTC
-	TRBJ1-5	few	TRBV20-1	CSARGGARGNQPQHF	TGCAGTGCTAGGGGTGGGGCGCGGGGCAATCAGCCCCAGCATTTT
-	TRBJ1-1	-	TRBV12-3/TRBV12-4	CASSPAGQHTEAFF	TGTGCCAGCAGTCCCGCCGGTCAACACACTGAAGCTTTCTTT
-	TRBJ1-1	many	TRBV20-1	CSASPANTEAFF	TGCAGTGCTAGTCCAGCGAACACTGAAGCTTTCTTT
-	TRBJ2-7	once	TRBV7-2	CASSPSGPYEQYF	TGTGCCAGCAGCCCCAGCGGACCCTACGAGCAGTACTTC
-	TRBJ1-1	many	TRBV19	CASTSIGAEGTEAFF	TGTGCCAGTACCTCAATAGGGGCCGAGGGCACTGAAGCTTTCTTT
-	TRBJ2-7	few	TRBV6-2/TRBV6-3	CASRQDSYEQYF	TGTGCCAGCAGACAGGATTCCTACGAGCAGTACTTC
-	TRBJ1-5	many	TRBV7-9	CASSSGPVAPQHF	TGTGCCAGCAGCTCAGGCCCCGTAGCACCCCAGCATTTT
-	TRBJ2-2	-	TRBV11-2	CASSFVASPTGELFF	TGTGCCAGCAGCTTTGTAGCTAGCCCTACCGGGGAGCTGTTTTTT
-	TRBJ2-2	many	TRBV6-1	CASRRQRLTGELFF	TGTGCCAGCAGACGACAGAGACTCACCGGGGAGCTGTTTTTT
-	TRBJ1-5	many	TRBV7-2	CASSLALRLGDQPQHF	TGTGCCAGCAGCTTAGCGCTCAGGTTAGGGGATCAGCCCCAGCATTTT
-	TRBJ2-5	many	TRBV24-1	CATSDFPPRLELAETQYF	TGTGCCACCAGTGATTTCCCGCCCCGACTGGAACTGGCGGAGACCCAGTACTTC
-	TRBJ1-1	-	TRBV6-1	CASTAGGANEAFF	TGTGCCAGCACCGCCGGGGGGGCAAACGAAGCTTTCTTT
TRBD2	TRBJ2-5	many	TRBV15	CATSRASTSGRASETQYF	TGTGCCACCAGCAGAGCCTCGACTAGCGGGAGGGCCTCTGAGACCCAGTACTTC
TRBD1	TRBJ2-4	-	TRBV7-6	CASSLGRGFDIQYF	TGTGCCAGCAGCTTAGGCAGGGGGTTTGACATTCAGTACTTC
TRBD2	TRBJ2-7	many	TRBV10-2	CASISGRSYEQYF	TGCGCCAGCATTAGCGGGAGAAGTTACGAGCAGTACTTC
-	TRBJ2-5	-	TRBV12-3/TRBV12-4	CASSRDPFQETQYF	TGTGCCAGCAGTCGAGACCCATTCCAAGAGACCCAGTACTTC
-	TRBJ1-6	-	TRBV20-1	CSALQRRGARNSPLHF	TGCAGTGCTCTACAACGAAGAGGGGCTAGGAATTCACCCCTCCACTTT
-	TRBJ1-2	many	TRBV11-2	CASSLTDYGYTF	TGTGCCAGCAGCCTGACAGACTATGGCTACACCTTC
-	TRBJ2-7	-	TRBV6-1	CASSPSGYYEQYF	TGTGCCAGCAGCCCCTCGGGCTACTACGAGCAGTACTTC
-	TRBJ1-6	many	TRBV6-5	CASSYSGTPYSPLHF	TGTGCCAGCAGTTACTCGGGGACACCATATTCACCCCTCCACTTT
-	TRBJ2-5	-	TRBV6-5	CASSYSNRQETRYF	TGTGCTAGCAGTTACTCGAACAGACAAGAGACCCGGTACTTC
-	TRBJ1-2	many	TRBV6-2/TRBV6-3	CASSLHTGYGYTF	TGTGCCAGCAGCCTACATACAGGCTATGGCTACACCTTC
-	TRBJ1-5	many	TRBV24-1	CATSDHGGQPQHF	TGTGCCACCAGTGACCACGGTGGGCAGCCCCAGCATTTT
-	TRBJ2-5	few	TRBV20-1	CSVSRNTLLETQYF	TGCAGTGTTAGCAGGAATACGCTTCTAGAGACCCAGTACTTC
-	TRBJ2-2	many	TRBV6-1	CASSRSTGELFF	TGTGCCAGCAGTCGAAGTACCGGGGAGCTGTTTTTT
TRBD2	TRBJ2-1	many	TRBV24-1	CATSALGRDGRPSSYNEQFF	TGTGCCACCAGTGCCTTGGGGCGGGACGGGAGGCCCAGCTCCTACAATGAGCAGTTCTTC
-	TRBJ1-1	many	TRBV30	CAWRDRGPNTEAFF	TGTGCCTGGAGAGATAGAGGACCAAACACTGAAGCTTTCTTT
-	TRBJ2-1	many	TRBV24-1	CATSVRNEQFF	TGTGCCACCAGTGTAAGAAATGAGCAGTTCTTC
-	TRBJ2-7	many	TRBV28	CASLRARGNEQYF	TGTGCCAGCCTCAGGGCACGAGGGAACGAGCAGTACTTC
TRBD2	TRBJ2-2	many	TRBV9	CASSVGLAGGNTGELFF	TGTGCCAGCAGCGTAGGACTAGCGGGGGGTAACACCGGGGAGCTGTTTTTT
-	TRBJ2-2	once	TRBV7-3	CASRTKYTGELFF	TGTGCCAGCCGGACCAAATACACCGGGGAGCTGTTTTTT
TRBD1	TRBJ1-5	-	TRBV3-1	CASSQRTGGQPQHF	TGTGCCAGCAGCCAGCGGACAGGGGGGCAGCCCCAGCATTTT
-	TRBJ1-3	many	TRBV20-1	CSGPTTGYEGNTIYF	TGCAGTGGCCCAACAACAGGATATGAAGGAAACACCATATATTTT